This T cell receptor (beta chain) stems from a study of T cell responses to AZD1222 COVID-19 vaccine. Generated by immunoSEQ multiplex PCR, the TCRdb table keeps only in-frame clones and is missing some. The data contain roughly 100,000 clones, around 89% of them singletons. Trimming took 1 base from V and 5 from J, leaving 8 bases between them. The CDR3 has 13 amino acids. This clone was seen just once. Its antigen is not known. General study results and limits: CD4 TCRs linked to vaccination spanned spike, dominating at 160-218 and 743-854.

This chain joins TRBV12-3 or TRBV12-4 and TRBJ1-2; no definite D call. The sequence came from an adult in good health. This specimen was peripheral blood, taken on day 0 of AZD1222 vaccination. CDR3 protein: CASSLGLQYGYTF. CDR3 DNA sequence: TGTGCCAGCAGTTTAGGTCTCCAGTATGGCTACACCTTC.